Listed below are T cell receptor beta chains from one sample, sequenced in a study of CD8+CD57+ T cells in acquired aplastic anemia. A single record per CDR3 protein comes from TCRdb applying MiXCR to the reads. The sample carries about 160,000 distinct CDR3 sequences, roughly 48% recorded once. Sequencing was carried out using sorted CD4+, CD8+, or CD8+CD57+ T cells (not recorded which) from PBMCs. Receptor source: a human donor with aplastic anemia. CDR3s include the opening cysteine and the closing phenylalanine or tryptophan. Fields, in order: V gene, clone size, CDR3 protein. Part of the rows lack a size; the others show once, few, many or a class for expanded clones.

TRBV10-3 | . | CAISDRTGSYEQYF
TRBV3-1 | many | CASSQEGRETQYF
TRBV7-2 | many | CASSLAGTFNEQFF
TRBV28 | . | CATDRDSYEQYF
TRBV18 | few | CASSPIDTTDTQYF
TRBV7-2 | many | CASSLVNEQFF
TRBV11-3 | . | CASSLSGDTDTQYF
TRBV15 | . | CATSRGAGQASPLHF
TRBV9 | many | CASNLRTRRHTGELFF
TRBV7-9 | . | CASSYSRGYEQYF
TRBV19 | . | CASSTGGSYEQYF
TRBV25-1 | many | CASSEFGDRSTEAFF
TRBV6-1 | few | CASSPEGGWGRTQYF
TRBV9 | . | CASNALVQGNYGYTF
TRBV7-2 | many | CASNPRRTEADTQYF
TRBV6-1 | . | CVSNGGGGLAKNIQYF
TRBV11-2 | many | CASSLGQQGATEAFF
TRBV6-5 | many | CAIERSNTGELFF
TRBV7-9 | . | CASSSGGENIQYF
TRBV4-1 | few | CASSPQELNSNEQFF
TRBV20-1 | many | CSASVGAVNTEAFF
TRBV2 | many | CASSPEYGYTF
TRBV10-3 | few | CASSQGQSYEQYF
TRBV9 | . | CASSRTSAYQETQYF
TRBV24-1 | . | CATSDPPTDTQYF
TRBV6-1 | . | CASTDLQGGGELFF
TRBV7-3 | . | CASSLSLGEGYEQYF
TRBV25-1 | . | CASSFGGVGSF
TRBV19 | once | CASSISQWEAFF
TRBV11-2 | . | CASSSYGPTANEQFF
TRBV24-1 | few | CATSVETNLQYF
TRBV4-2 | . | CASSRARPDRVLLSSYEQYF
TRBV6-1 | few | CASRNSPQGTDTQYF
TRBV12-3/TRBV12-4 | . | CASSLPENYGYTF
TRBV10-3 | . | CAITRVGFEYGYTF
TRBV27 | few | CASGQTSGRSSYNEQFF
TRBV10-3 | many | CAISELKAVTGGYGYTF
TRBV20-1 | many | CSARFGAGSQETQYF
TRBV4-2 | many | CASSQDRGRFTEAFF
TRBV20-1 | few | CSLRIAGGNNEQFF
TRBV7-9 | many | CASQLSALSTYEQYF
TRBV7-9 | . | CASSLVSSPAKNIQYF
TRBV24-1 | . | CATSELAGGDGEQYF
TRBV7-9 | many | CASSFLTSGTEAFF
TRBV5-4 | . | CASSFARDKNEAFF
TRBV7-8 | . | CASSAGDQPQHF
TRBV6-2/TRBV6-3 | . | CASSYRRDSEAFF
TRBV20-1 | many | CSAPSGANYGYTF
TRBV2 | few | CASSAQGAYGYTF
TRBV2 | . | CASSGRGHYGYTF
TRBV7-2 | many | CASSLAGTGGTYEQYF
TRBV11-1 | . | CASSSETAVTGDTQYF
TRBV2 | many | CASTRDTFLIPLHF
TRBV6-4 | . | CASSDGTSGGEQFF
TRBV15 | . | CATSRDPAGLVHEQYF
TRBV18 | . | CASSPGQFYEQYF
TRBV6-1 | many | CASRPRTGYGYTF
TRBV10-3 | . | CAISEDSYYGYTF
TRBV7-8 | . | CASSLKGRASYNSPLHF